The sequence of this T cell receptor beta chain was determined in a study of T cell responses to AZD1222 COVID-19 vaccine. Sequenced by immunoSEQ multiplex PCR; TCRdb stores in-frame clones only, minus some. The sample has around 130,000 clones, about 86% seen once. The CDR3 contains 14 residues. From germline, CDR1 is SEHNR and CDR2 FQNEAQ (reference sequence). The ends were cut back, 8 bases at V and 4 bases at J, with 14 bases in the middle. This clone turned up a few times. The material was peripheral blood, obtained 28 days after the second AZD1222 dose. V gene TRBV7-9 combines with J gene TRBJ1-4; possibly TRBD1 for D (5 bases). This receptor was taken from an adult who received the AZD1222 COVID-19 vaccine. CDR3 amino acids: CASGLRQHNEKLFF. Written as DNA, the CDR3 is TGTGCCAGCGGATTAAGACAGCATAATGAAAAACTGTTTTTT.